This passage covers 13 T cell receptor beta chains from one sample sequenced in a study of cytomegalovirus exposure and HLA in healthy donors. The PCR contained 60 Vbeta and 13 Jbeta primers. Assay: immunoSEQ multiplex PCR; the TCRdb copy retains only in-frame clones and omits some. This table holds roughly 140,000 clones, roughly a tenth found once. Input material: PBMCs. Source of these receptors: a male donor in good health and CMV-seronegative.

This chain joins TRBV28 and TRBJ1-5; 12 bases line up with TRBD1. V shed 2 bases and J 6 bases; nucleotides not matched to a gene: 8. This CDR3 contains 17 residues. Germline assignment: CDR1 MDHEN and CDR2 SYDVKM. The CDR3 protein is CASSLGTGGEWFQPQHF. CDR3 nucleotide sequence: TGTGCCAGCAGTTTAGGGACAGGGGGCGAGTGGTTTCAGCCCCAGCATTTT.

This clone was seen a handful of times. The CDR3 region has the DNA TGCGCCAGCAGCTTGGATACAGGGTGGGGGGAGACCCAGTACTTC. This encodes CASSLDTGWGETQYF. The chain combines TRBV5-1 with TRBJ2-5, with a possible D match to TRBD1 (6 bases). In germline, CDR1 is SGHRS, CDR2 YFSETQ. The CDR3 consists of 15 residues. The ends were cut back, 0 bases at V and 5 bases at J, with 14 bases in the middle.

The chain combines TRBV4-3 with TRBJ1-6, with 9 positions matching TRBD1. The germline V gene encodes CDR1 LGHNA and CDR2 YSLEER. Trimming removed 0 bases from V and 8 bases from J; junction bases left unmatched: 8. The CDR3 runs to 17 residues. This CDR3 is CASSQDGGGTGYSPLHF. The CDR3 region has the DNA TGCGCCAGCAGCCAAGATGGAGGGGGGACAGGGTATTCACCCCTCCACTTT.

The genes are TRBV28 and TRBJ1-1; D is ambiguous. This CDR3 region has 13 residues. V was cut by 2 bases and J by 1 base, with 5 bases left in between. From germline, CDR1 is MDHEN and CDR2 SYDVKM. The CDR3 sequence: CASSLPQNTEAFF. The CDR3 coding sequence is TGTGCCAGCAGTTTACCCCAGAACACTGAAGCTTTCTTT.

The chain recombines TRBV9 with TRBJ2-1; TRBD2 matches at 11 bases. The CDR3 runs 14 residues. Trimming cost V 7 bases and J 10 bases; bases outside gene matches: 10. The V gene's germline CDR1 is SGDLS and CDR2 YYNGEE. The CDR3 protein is CASAFLGTSGEQFF. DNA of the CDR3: TGTGCCAGCGCTTTCCTAGGGACTAGCGGAGAGCAGTTCTTC.

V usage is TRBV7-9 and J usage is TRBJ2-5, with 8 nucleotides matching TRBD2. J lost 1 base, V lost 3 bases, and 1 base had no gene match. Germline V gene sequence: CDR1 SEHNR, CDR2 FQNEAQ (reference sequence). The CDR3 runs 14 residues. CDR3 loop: CASSFAGGQETQYF. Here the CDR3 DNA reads TGTGCCAGCAGCTTCGCGGGGGGCCAAGAGACCCAGTACTTC.

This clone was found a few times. The DNA of the CDR3 is TGTGCCAGCAGCTTAACCAGGGGAGATCAGCCCCAGCATTTT. Translation: CASSLTRGDQPQHF. The rearrangement uses TRBV7-6 and TRBJ1-5; tentative D call: TRBD1 (6 bases). Trimming took off 2 bases at V and 5 bases at J, with 10 bases between the two ends. Germline V gene sequence: CDR1 SGHVS, CDR2 FNYEAQ. CDR3 size: 14 residues.

CDR3 coding DNA: TGCAGCGCATTACTAGCCGAAAGCTACGAGCAGTACTTC. Translated, it gives CSALLAESYEQYF. The chain links TRBV29-1 to TRBJ2-7; D may be TRBD2 (6 bases). The V gene lost 7 bases and the J gene lost 3 bases, with 16 bases spanning the gap. Germline V CDR1 and CDR2: SQVTM, ANQGSEA. There are 13 residues in the CDR3.

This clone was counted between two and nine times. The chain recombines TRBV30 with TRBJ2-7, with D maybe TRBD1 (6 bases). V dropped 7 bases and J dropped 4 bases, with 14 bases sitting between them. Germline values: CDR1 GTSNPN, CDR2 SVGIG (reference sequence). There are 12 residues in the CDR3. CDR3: CASHRENYEQYF. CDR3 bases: TGTGCCTCCCACAGGGAGAATTACGAGCAGTACTTC.

CDR3 loop: CASSSTGGAIDEQYF. Here the CDR3 DNA reads TGTGCCAGCAGCTCAACAGGGGGCGCGATCGACGAGCAGTACTTC. This rearrangement joins TRBV7-3 to TRBJ2-7; 9 bases agree with TRBD1. CDR3 length equals 15 residues. From germline, CDR1 is SGHTA and CDR2 FQGTGA. The J segment lost 5 bases and the V segment lost 4 bases, leaving 9 bases of the junction unmatched.

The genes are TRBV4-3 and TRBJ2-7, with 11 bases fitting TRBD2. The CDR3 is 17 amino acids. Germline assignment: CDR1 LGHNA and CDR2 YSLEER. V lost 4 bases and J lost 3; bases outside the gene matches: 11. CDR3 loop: CASSPSYGTSGLYEQYF. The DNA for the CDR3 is TGCGCCAGCAGCCCCTCCTACGGGACTAGCGGACTCTACGAGCAGTACTTC.

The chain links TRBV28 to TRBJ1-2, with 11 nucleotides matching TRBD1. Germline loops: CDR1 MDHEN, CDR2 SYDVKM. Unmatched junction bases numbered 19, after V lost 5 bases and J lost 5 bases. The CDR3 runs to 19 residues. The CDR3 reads CASSTPGQGAKRDRYGYTF. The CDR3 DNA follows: TGTGCCAGCAGTACTCCCGGACAGGGGGCCAAGCGGGACCGATATGGCTACACCTTC.

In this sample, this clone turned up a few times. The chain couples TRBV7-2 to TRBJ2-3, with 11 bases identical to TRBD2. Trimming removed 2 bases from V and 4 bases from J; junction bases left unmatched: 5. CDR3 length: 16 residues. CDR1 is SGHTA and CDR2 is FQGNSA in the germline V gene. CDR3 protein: CASSLFLSGRADTQYF. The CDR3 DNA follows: TGTGCCAGCAGCTTATTCCTTAGCGGGAGGGCAGATACGCAGTATTTT.